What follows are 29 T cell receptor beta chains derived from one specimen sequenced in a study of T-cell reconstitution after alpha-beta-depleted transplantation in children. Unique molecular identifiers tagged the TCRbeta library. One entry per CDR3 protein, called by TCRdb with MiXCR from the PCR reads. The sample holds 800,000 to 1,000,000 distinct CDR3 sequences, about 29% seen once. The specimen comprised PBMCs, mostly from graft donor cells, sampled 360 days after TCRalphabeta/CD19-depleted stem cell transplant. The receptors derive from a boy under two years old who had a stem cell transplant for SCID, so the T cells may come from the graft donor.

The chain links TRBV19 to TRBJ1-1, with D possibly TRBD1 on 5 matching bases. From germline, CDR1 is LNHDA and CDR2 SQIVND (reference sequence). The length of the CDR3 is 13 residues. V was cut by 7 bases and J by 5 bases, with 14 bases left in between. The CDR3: CASKMTVGTEAFF. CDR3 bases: TGTGCCAGTAAAATGACAGTCGGAACTGAAGCTTTCTTT.

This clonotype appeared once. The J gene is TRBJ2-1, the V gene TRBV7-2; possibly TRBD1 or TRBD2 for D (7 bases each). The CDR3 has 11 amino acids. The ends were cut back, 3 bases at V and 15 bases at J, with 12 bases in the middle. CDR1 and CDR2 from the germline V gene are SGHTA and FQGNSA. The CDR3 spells CASSLTGRAFF. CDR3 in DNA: TGTGCCAGCAGCTTGACAGGGAGGGCGTTCTTC.

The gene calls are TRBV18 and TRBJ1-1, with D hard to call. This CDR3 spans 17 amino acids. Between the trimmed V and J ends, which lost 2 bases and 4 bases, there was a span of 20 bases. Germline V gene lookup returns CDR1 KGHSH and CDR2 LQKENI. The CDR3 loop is CASSPGRVGRLGTEAFF. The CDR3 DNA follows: TGTGCCAGCTCACCAGGGAGGGTCGGAAGATTGGGCACTGAAGCTTTCTTT.

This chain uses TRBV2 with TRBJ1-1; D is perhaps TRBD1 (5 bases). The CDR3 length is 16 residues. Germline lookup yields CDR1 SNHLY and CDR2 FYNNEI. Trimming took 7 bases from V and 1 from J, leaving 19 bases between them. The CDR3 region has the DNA TGTGCCAGCAAAGGGGCGGACAACCTGGGGAACACTGAAGCTTTCTTT. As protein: CASKGADNLGNTEAFF.

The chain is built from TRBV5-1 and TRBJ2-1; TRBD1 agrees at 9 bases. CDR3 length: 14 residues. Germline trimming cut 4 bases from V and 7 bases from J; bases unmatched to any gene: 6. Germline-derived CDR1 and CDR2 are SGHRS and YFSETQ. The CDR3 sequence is CASSTGTGRNEQFF. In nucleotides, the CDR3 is TGCGCCAGCAGCACCGGGACAGGGAGGAATGAGCAGTTCTTC.

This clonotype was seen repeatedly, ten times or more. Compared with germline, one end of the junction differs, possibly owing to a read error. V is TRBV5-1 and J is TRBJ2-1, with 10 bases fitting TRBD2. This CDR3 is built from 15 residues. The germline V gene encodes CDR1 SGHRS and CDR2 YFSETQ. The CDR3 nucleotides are TGTGCCAGCAGTTTAGTAGCGGGGGGAAACAATGAGCAGTTCTTC. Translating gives CASSLVAGGNNEQFF.

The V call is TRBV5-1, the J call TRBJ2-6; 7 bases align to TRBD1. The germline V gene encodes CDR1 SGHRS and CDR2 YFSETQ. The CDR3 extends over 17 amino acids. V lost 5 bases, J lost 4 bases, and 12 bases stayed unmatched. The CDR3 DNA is TGCGCCAGCAGAGGGAGCCCGACAGGGTTCGGGGCCAACGTCCTGACTTTC. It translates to CASRGSPTGFGANVLTF.

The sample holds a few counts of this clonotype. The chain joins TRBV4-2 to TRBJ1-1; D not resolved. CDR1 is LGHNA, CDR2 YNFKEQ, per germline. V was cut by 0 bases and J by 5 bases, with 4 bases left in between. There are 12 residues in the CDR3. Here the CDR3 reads CASSQERTEAFF. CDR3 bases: TGTGCCAGCAGCCAAGAAAGGACTGAAGCTTTCTTT.

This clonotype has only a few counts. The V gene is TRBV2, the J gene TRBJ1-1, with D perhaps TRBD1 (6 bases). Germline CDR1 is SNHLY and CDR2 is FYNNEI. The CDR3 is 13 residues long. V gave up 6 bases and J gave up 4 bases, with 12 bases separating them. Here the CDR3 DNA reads TGTGCCAGCAGACCGGACAGTGTCACTGAAGCTTTCTTT. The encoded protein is CASRPDSVTEAFF.

This CDR3 reads CASSKGQGRMYNEQFF. CDR3 in DNA: TGTGCCAGCAGTAAGGGCCAGGGGAGGATGTACAATGAGCAGTTCTTC. The chain employs TRBV12-3 or TRBV12-4 and TRBJ2-1; D tentatively fits TRBD1 or TRBD2 (6 bases each). The CDR3 consists of 16 residues. Trimming cost V 5 bases and J 4 bases, with 18 bases left between them.

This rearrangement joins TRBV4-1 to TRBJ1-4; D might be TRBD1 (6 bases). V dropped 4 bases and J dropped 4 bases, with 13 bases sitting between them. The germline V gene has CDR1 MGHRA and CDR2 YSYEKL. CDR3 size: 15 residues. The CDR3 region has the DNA TGCGCCAGCAGCCGGCAACAGGGCAATAATGAAAAACTGTTTTTT. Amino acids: CASSRQQGNNEKLFF.

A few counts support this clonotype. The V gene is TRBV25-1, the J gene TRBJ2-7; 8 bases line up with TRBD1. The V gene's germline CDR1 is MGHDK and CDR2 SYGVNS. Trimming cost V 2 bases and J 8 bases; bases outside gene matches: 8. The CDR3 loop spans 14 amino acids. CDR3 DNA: TGTGCCAGCAGTGAAATGGGACAGGTCTCCAAGCAGTACTTC. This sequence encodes CASSEMGQVSKQYF.

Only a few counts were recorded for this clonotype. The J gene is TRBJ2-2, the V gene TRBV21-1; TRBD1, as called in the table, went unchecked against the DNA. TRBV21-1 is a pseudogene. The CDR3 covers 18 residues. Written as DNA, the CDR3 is TGTGCCAGCAGCAAACTTCGGGCGGACAGGGCGAACACCGGGGAGCTGTTTTTT. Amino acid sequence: CASSKLRADRANTGELFF.

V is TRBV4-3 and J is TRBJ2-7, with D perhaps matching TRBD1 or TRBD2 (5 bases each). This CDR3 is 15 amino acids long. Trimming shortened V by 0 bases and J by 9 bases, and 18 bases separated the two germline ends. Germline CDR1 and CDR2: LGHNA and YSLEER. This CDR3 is CASSQDLARRGGQYF. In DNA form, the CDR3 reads TGCGCCAGCAGCCAAGATCTAGCCCGAAGGGGCGGGCAGTACTTC.

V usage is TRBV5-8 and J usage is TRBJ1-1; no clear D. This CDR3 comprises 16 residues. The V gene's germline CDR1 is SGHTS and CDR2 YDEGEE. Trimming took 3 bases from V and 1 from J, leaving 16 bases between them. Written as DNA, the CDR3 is TGTGCCAGCAGCTCCCGGCCCTCAGGAACGAACACTGAAGCTTTCTTT. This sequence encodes CASSSRPSGTNTEAFF.

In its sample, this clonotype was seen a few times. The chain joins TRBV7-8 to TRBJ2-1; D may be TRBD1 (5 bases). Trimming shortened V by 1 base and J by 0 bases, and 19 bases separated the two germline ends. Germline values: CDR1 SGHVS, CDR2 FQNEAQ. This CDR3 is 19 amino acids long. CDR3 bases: TGTGCCAGCAGCTTAGTAAGACCCCTGTTGACAGTCTCCTACAATGAGCAGTTCTTC. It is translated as CASSLVRPLLTVSYNEQFF.

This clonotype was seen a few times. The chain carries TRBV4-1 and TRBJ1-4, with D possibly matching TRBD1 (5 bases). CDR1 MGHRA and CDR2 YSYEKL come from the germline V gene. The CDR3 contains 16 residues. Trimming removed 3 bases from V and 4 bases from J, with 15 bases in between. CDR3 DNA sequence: TGCGCCAGCAGCCAGAGCTCCGGGACTTATAATGAAAAACTGTTTTTT. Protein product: CASSQSSGTYNEKLFF.

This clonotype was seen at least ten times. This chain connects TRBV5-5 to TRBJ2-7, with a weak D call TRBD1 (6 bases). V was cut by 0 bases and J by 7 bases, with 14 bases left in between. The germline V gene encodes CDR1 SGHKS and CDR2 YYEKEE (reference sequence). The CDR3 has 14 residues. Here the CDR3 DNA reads TGTGCCAGCAGCTTGGACCCAGGGGTGGGAGAGCAGTACTTC. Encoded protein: CASSLDPGVGEQYF.

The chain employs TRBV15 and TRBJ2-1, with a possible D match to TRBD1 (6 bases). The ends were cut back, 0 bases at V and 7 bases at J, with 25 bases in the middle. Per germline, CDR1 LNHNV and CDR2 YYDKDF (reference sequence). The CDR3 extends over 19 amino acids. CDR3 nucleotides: TGTGCCACCAGCAGAGATACAGGGCAATCGCAACATAGGTGGAATGAGCAGTTCTTC. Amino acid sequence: CATSRDTGQSQHRWNEQFF.

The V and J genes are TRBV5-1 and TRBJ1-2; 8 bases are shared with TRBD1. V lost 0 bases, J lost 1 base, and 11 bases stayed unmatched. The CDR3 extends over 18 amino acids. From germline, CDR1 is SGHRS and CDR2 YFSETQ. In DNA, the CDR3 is TGCGCCAGCAGCTTGGCTTCAGGGGGCAGCGGCTTTAACTATGGCTACACCTTC. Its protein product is CASSLASGGSGFNYGYTF.

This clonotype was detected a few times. CDR3 sequence: CASSLRTSGGFSTDTQYF. CDR3 DNA: TGTGCCAGCAGTTTACGGACTAGCGGGGGGTTTAGCACAGATACGCAGTATTTT. The chain links TRBV12-3 or TRBV12-4 to TRBJ2-3; 14 bases are a match to TRBD2. The CDR3 has 18 amino acids. The V segment lost 2 bases and the J segment 0 bases; nucleotides outside the gene matches: 4.

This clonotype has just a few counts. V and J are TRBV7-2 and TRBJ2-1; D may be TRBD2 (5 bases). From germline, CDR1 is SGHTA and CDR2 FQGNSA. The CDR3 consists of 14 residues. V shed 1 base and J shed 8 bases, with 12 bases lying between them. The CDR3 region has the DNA TGTGCCAGCAGCTTAGGGTTTAGCGTGTATGAGCAGTTCTTC. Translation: CASSLGFSVYEQFF.

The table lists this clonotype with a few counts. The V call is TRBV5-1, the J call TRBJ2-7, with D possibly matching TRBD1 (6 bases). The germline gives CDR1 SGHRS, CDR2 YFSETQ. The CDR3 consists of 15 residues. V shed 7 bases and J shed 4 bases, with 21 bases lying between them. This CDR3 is CASRSGPQGVYEQYF. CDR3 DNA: TGCGCCAGCCGATCAGGGCCACAGGGTGTATACGAGCAGTACTTC.

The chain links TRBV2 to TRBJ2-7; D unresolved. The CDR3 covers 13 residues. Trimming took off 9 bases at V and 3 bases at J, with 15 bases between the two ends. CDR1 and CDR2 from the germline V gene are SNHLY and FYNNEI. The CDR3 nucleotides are TGTGCCAGTGAATCTACGGTAGTCTACGAGCAGTACTTC. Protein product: CASESTVVYEQYF.

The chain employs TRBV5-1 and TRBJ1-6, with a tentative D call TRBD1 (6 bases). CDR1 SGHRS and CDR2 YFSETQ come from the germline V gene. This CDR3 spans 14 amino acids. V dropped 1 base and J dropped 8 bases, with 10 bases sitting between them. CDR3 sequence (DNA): TGCGCCAGCAGCTTGACAGGGACCGATTCACCCCTCCACTTT. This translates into CASSLTGTDSPLHF.

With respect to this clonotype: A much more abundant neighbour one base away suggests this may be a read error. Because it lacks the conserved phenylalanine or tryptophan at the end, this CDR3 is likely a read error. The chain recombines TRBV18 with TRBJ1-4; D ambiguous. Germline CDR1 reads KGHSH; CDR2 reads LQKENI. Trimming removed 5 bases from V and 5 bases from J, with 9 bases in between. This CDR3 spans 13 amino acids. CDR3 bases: TGTGCCAGCTCAAGGGCGGACAATGAAAAACTGTTTTGT. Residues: CASSRADNEKLFC.

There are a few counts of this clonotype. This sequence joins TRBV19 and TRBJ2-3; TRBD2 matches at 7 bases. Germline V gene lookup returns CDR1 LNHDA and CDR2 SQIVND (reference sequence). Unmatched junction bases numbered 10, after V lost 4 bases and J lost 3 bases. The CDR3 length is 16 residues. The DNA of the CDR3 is TGTGCCAGTAGTACCCAGCGGGGTGGCGGGACAGATACGCAGTATTTT. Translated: CASSTQRGGGTDTQYF.

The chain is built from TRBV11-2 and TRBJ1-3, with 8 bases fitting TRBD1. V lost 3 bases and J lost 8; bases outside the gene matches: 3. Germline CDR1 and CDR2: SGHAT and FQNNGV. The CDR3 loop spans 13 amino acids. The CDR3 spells CASSLGQEDTIYF. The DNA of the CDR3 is TGTGCCAGCAGCTTGGGACAGGAGGACACCATATATTTT.

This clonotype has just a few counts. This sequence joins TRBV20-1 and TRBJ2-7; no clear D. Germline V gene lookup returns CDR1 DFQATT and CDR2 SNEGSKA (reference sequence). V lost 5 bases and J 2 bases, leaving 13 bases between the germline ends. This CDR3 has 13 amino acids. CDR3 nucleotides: TGCAGTGCTCGCCCCGGCGGCGCCTACGAGCAGTACTTC. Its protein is CSARPGGAYEQYF.